The source of this T cell receptor beta chain is a study of blood T cell repertoires in COVID-19. Across the whole study: The cDNA or gDNA used as material had been derived from T cells, B-cell-depleted T cells, or PBMCs.

Assay: immunoSEQ multiplex PCR; the TCRdb copy retains only in-frame clones and omits some. The sample holds fewer than 75,000 clones, 80% to 90% seen once. The CDR3 has 15 residues. The V gene's germline CDR1 is MDHEN and CDR2 SYDVKM. The V segment lost 5 bases and the J segment 2 bases; nucleotides outside the gene matches: 8. The chain links TRBV28 to TRBJ1-2; 7 bases match TRBD1. Specimen: peripheral blood. The TCR was taken from a man over 45 with active COVID-19. The CDR3 nucleotides are TGTGCCAGCAGTAAACCATCGACAGGGAACTATGGCTACACCTTC. Protein product: CASSKPSTGNYGYTF.